These 5 T cell receptor beta chains share one sample of origin, sequenced in a study of CD8 T cells in Susac syndrome (dated by TCRdb to between 2017 and 2020). Receptor libraries were prepared by the immunoSEQ multiplex PCR assay. RNA was extracted using the RNeasy kit, and roughly 0.5 to 1 microgram was reverse transcribed with random hexamers. The public sequencing data were trimmed at Q25 with fastp and processed into clonotypes with MiXCR by TCRdb, which kept only in-frame beta chains. Rows merge per CDR3 protein into single entries with the most common DNA and genes. This sample lists some 150,000 distinct CDR3 sequences; 95% to 96% were detected once. The ten largest clones add up to under 0.15% of the sample. Sequencing was performed on CD8+ T cells from PBMCs. The receptor source for this set is a human donor with multiple sclerosis.

The gene calls are TRBV5-4 and TRBJ2-7; D is unclear. Trimming took 1 base from V and 2 from J, leaving 7 bases between them. The CDR3 has 13 amino acids. Germline lookup yields CDR1 SGHNT and CDR2 YYREEE (reference sequence). The CDR3 loop reads CASSLWGTYEQYV. CDR3 coding DNA: TGTGCCAGCAGCTTGTGGGGAACCTACGAGCAGTACGTC.

The V call is TRBV29-1, the J call TRBJ1-2; the D is unclear. Germline CDR1 SQVTM, CDR2 ANQGSEA. This CDR3 spans 13 amino acids. Trimming took 4 bases from V and 7 from J, leaving 16 bases between them. The CDR3 DNA follows: TGCAGCGTTGGGGGTTGGTCGGGCAGTGGCTACACCTTC. Protein sequence: CSVGGWSGSGYTF.

V is TRBV30 and J is TRBJ1-1, with 9 bases that match TRBD1. Losses at the gene ends were 1 base for V and 5 bases for J; bases not matched to a gene: 5. CDR1 and CDR2 (germline): GTSNPN, SVGIG (reference sequence). This CDR3 is built from 14 residues. CDR3 bases: TGTGCCTGGAGTGAAGGGACAGGGTTAACTGAAGCTTTCTTT. It yields the protein CAWSEGTGLTEAFF.

The CDR3 region has the DNA TGTGCCAGCACCCCTGACTGGGGCTACACCTTC. This gives the protein CASTPDWGYTF. The chain couples TRBV7-9 to TRBJ1-2; D call uncertain. This CDR3 is built from 11 residues. The germline CDR1 and CDR2 sequences are SEHNR and FQNEAQ (reference sequence). Deletions cut 7 bases from V and 8 bases from J, with 11 bases between.

The chain joins TRBV18 to TRBJ2-3, with D possibly being TRBD1 or TRBD2 (5 bases each). This CDR3 is built from 16 residues. V gave up 4 bases and J gave up 3 bases, with 17 bases separating them. CDR1 is KGHSH, CDR2 LQKENI, per germline. CDR3 in amino acids: CASSRTSGSGTDTQYF. In DNA, the CDR3 is TGTGCCAGCTCACGGACGTCAGGGTCGGGAACAGATACGCAGTATTTT.